A selection of T cell receptor beta chains follows, all from one sample in a study of blood T cell repertoires in COVID-19. The table came from immunoSEQ multiplex PCR; TCRdb's copy has only in-frame clones and leaves some out. The data contain about 190,000 clones, more than 85% of them seen just once; the ten biggest clones take up roughly 2%. The specimen sequenced was peripheral blood. The receptor set was obtained from a man in his 70s with active or convalescent COVID-19. Each CDR3 is given with its conserved first and last residue. The D gene is left open where the match is weak. Some rows mark clone size as missing; the rest say once, few, many or name a class of expanded clone.

clone_size: .
j_call: TRBJ2-1
v_call: TRBV5-4
d_call: TRBD1
cdr3_nt: TGTGCCAGCAGCTTGCCGCAGGGGGATTACAATGAGCAGTTCTTC
cdr3_aa: CASSLPQGDYNEQFF

clone_size: many
j_call: TRBJ2-2
v_call: TRBV3-1/TRBV3-2
d_call: TRBD1
cdr3_nt: TGTGCCAGCAGCCACAGACAGGGAACCGGGGAGCTGTTTTTT
cdr3_aa: CASSHRQGTGELFF

clone_size: .
j_call: TRBJ1-4
v_call: TRBV9
d_call: .
cdr3_nt: TGTGCCAGCAGCCCTGGACATGCAACTAATGAAAAACTGTTTTTT
cdr3_aa: CASSPGHATNEKLFF

clone_size: .
j_call: TRBJ1-1
v_call: TRBV28
d_call: TRBD1
cdr3_nt: TGTGCCAGCAGTCGGGACAGGGTAGTAACTGAAGCTTTCTTT
cdr3_aa: CASSRDRVVTEAFF

clone_size: once
j_call: TRBJ2-5
v_call: TRBV5-1
d_call: .
cdr3_nt: TGCGCCAGCAGCTTCCAGGGCACCCAAGAGACCCAGTACTTC
cdr3_aa: CASSFQGTQETQYF

clone_size: .
j_call: TRBJ1-1
v_call: TRBV9
d_call: .
cdr3_nt: TGTGCCAGCAGCCCCCTCGTTTCGGGGGACACTGAAGCTTTCTTT
cdr3_aa: CASSPLVSGDTEAFF

clone_size: .
j_call: TRBJ2-1
v_call: TRBV11-2
d_call: .
cdr3_nt: TGTGCCAGCAGCTTCGGGGGAGTGCCCCTCAGCTCCTACAATGAGCAGTTCTTC
cdr3_aa: CASSFGGVPLSSYNEQFF

clone_size: .
j_call: TRBJ1-2
v_call: TRBV19
d_call: TRBD1
cdr3_nt: TGTGCCAGTAGTATAACCGGGACAGCATACGATGGCTACACCTTC
cdr3_aa: CASSITGTAYDGYTF

clone_size: .
j_call: TRBJ1-4
v_call: TRBV7-9
d_call: TRBD1
cdr3_nt: TGTGCCAGCAGTTTAGGACAGGGGGCTTTTAATGAAAAACTGTTTTTT
cdr3_aa: CASSLGQGAFNEKLFF

clone_size: few
j_call: TRBJ2-2
v_call: TRBV20-1
d_call: .
cdr3_nt: TGCAGTGCTAGTGATCAGGTTGCTACCGGGGAGCTGTTTTTT
cdr3_aa: CSASDQVATGELFF

clone_size: few
j_call: TRBJ1-4
v_call: TRBV6-5
d_call: .
cdr3_nt: TGTGCCAGCAGTTGGGCGGGGAGCCCTAATGAAAAACTGTTTTTT
cdr3_aa: CASSWAGSPNEKLFF

clone_size: .
j_call: TRBJ2-3
v_call: TRBV27
d_call: .
cdr3_nt: TGTGCCAGCAGTTCTGGACAGAGAAGCACAGATACGCAGTATTTT
cdr3_aa: CASSSGQRSTDTQYF

clone_size: .
j_call: TRBJ2-1
v_call: TRBV29-1
d_call: .
cdr3_nt: TGCAGCGTTGTCGAGGGAATTCCTACAAATGAGCAGTTCTTC
cdr3_aa: CSVVEGIPTNEQFF

clone_size: .
j_call: TRBJ2-7
v_call: TRBV5-4
d_call: TRBD1
cdr3_nt: TGTGCCAGCAACCGACAGGGGGCCCCTCTCGAGCAGTACTTC
cdr3_aa: CASNRQGAPLEQYF

clone_size: few
j_call: TRBJ2-7
v_call: TRBV10-1
d_call: TRBD2
cdr3_nt: TGCGCCAGCAGTGAGCGAGCGGGGGCCTCCTACGAGCAGTACTTC
cdr3_aa: CASSERAGASYEQYF

clone_size: .
j_call: TRBJ2-1
v_call: TRBV19
d_call: .
cdr3_nt: TGTGCCAGTAGTATAGTAAAAGGGGGTGGCAATGAGCAGTTCTTC
cdr3_aa: CASSIVKGGGNEQFF

clone_size: .
j_call: TRBJ2-3
v_call: TRBV18
d_call: TRBD2
cdr3_nt: TGTGCCAGCTCTCCCCTTAGCCGGACTAGCGGGGGCGATACGCAGTATTTT
cdr3_aa: CASSPLSRTSGGDTQYF

clone_size: .
j_call: TRBJ2-7
v_call: TRBV6-2/TRBV6-3
d_call: TRBD2
cdr3_nt: TGTGCCAGCAGTTACCCCCTTGGGGAGGGAAGGAGCGCCTACGAGCAGTACTTC
cdr3_aa: CASSYPLGEGRSAYEQYF

clone_size: .
j_call: TRBJ1-6
v_call: TRBV14
d_call: .
cdr3_nt: TGTGCCAGCAGTCATCGGGGGTTATCACCCCTCCACTTT
cdr3_aa: CASSHRGLSPLHF

clone_size: .
j_call: TRBJ2-1
v_call: TRBV4-3
d_call: TRBD2
cdr3_nt: TGCGCCAGCAGCCAAGAGGGTCAGCGGGAGGGCTGGTATGAGCAGTTCTTC
cdr3_aa: CASSQEGQREGWYEQFF

clone_size: .
j_call: TRBJ2-7
v_call: TRBV7-9
d_call: TRBD1
cdr3_nt: TGTGCCAGCAGCACCCCGGACAGGGTTAAGAACTTC
cdr3_aa: CASSTPDRVKNF

clone_size: .
j_call: TRBJ2-1
v_call: TRBV19
d_call: TRBD2
cdr3_nt: TGTGCCAGTAGTATACAAACGGGGGGCTACAATGAGCAGTTCTTC
cdr3_aa: CASSIQTGGYNEQFF

clone_size: few
j_call: TRBJ1-2
v_call: TRBV9
d_call: .
cdr3_nt: TGTGCCAGCAGCGTAGAGGGCAGGGCCATGGCTGGCTACACCTTC
cdr3_aa: CASSVEGRAMAGYTF

clone_size: .
j_call: TRBJ2-2
v_call: TRBV9
d_call: TRBD1
cdr3_nt: TGTGCCAGCAGCGTAGTGTCCCCGGACAGGGCGAACACCGGGGAGCTGTTTTTT
cdr3_aa: CASSVVSPDRANTGELFF

clone_size: .
j_call: TRBJ1-4
v_call: TRBV19
d_call: .
cdr3_nt: TGTGCCAGTAAAACAGGGACGTCAACTAATGAAAAACTGTTTTTT
cdr3_aa: CASKTGTSTNEKLFF

clone_size: .
j_call: TRBJ2-5
v_call: TRBV28
d_call: .
cdr3_nt: TGTGCCAGCAGTTCCTCTCAAGCCGGGACCCAGTACTTC
cdr3_aa: CASSSSQAGTQYF

clone_size: .
j_call: TRBJ1-2
v_call: TRBV18
d_call: .
cdr3_nt: TGTGCCAGCTCACCCCTTCTAAGGAGGAACCAGAACTATGGCTACACCTTC
cdr3_aa: CASSPLLRRNQNYGYTF

clone_size: .
j_call: TRBJ2-3
v_call: TRBV9
d_call: TRBD2
cdr3_nt: TGTGCCAGCAGCCCCCTGCGACTAGCGGACACAGATACGCAGTATTTT
cdr3_aa: CASSPLRLADTDTQYF

clone_size: .
j_call: TRBJ2-1
v_call: TRBV18
d_call: .
cdr3_nt: TGTGCCAGCTCACCACTACGGGACAATGAGCAGTTCTTC
cdr3_aa: CASSPLRDNEQFF

clone_size: .
j_call: TRBJ1-4
v_call: TRBV28
d_call: TRBD1
cdr3_nt: TGTGCCAGCAGTTGGGACAGGGGTGCAACTAATGAAAAACTGTTTTTT
cdr3_aa: CASSWDRGATNEKLFF

clone_size: .
j_call: TRBJ2-5
v_call: TRBV7-9
d_call: .
cdr3_nt: TGTGCCAGCAGCTTAGTCTCCTTCGAGACCCAGTACTTC
cdr3_aa: CASSLVSFETQYF

clone_size: .
j_call: TRBJ2-1
v_call: TRBV28
d_call: TRBD2
cdr3_nt: TGTGCCAGCAGTTTAGCGGCTAGCGGCTCCTACAATGAGCAGTTCTTC
cdr3_aa: CASSLAASGSYNEQFF

clone_size: .
j_call: TRBJ2-7
v_call: TRBV11-2
d_call: TRBD1
cdr3_nt: TGTGCCAGCAGCTCAGACCCCGGGACAGCCTACGAGCAGTACTTC
cdr3_aa: CASSSDPGTAYEQYF

clone_size: .
j_call: TRBJ2-5
v_call: TRBV5-1
d_call: TRBD2
cdr3_nt: TGCGCCAGCAGCTTGGTTCAAGCGGGAGAATGGGGAGAGACCCAGTACTTC
cdr3_aa: CASSLVQAGEWGETQYF

clone_size: .
j_call: TRBJ1-2
v_call: TRBV18
d_call: .
cdr3_nt: TGTGCCAGCTCACCACCGGGAGGTTGGGGCTACACCTTC
cdr3_aa: CASSPPGGWGYTF

clone_size: .
j_call: TRBJ2-1
v_call: TRBV3-1/TRBV3-2
d_call: TRBD1
cdr3_nt: TGTGCCAGCAGCCAATCGGGACAGGGAGACAATGAGCAGTTCTTC
cdr3_aa: CASSQSGQGDNEQFF

clone_size: once
j_call: TRBJ2-5
v_call: TRBV6-2/TRBV6-3
d_call: TRBD1
cdr3_nt: TGTGCCAGCAGCCACCCCGGGACAGGGGATGGAGAGACCCAGTACTTC
cdr3_aa: CASSHPGTGDGETQYF

clone_size: .
j_call: TRBJ1-2
v_call: TRBV5-1
d_call: .
cdr3_nt: TGCGCCAGCAGCTCACAGGGTGACTATGGCTACACCTTC
cdr3_aa: CASSSQGDYGYTF

clone_size: .
j_call: TRBJ2-7
v_call: TRBV7-6
d_call: TRBD1
cdr3_nt: TGTGCCAGCAGCTTAGCCCCGGGACAGGGGGCTAGCGAGCAGTACTTC
cdr3_aa: CASSLAPGQGASEQYF

clone_size: .
j_call: TRBJ1-1
v_call: TRBV19
d_call: TRBD1
cdr3_nt: TGTGCCAGTAGTAATCACAGGGGGACGGGCCCTGAAGCTTTCTTT
cdr3_aa: CASSNHRGTGPEAFF

clone_size: .
j_call: TRBJ2-5
v_call: TRBV13
d_call: TRBD2
cdr3_nt: TGTGCCAGCAGCACGAGGGAGGGAGTGACGGAGACCCAGTACTTC
cdr3_aa: CASSTREGVTETQYF

clone_size: .
j_call: TRBJ2-3
v_call: TRBV13
d_call: TRBD2
cdr3_nt: TGTGCCAGCAGCTCCCAAGCGGGGGACCCCTCCCTTAGCACAGATACGCAGTATTTT
cdr3_aa: CASSSQAGDPSLSTDTQYF

clone_size: .
j_call: TRBJ2-7
v_call: TRBV6-5
d_call: TRBD2
cdr3_nt: TGTGCCAGCAGCCATATAGCGGGGGGGACCTACGAGCAGTACTTC
cdr3_aa: CASSHIAGGTYEQYF

clone_size: .
j_call: TRBJ1-2
v_call: TRBV12-3/TRBV12-4
d_call: TRBD1
cdr3_nt: TGTGCCAGCAACAGGGGGCTGGATGGCTACACCTTC
cdr3_aa: CASNRGLDGYTF

clone_size: .
j_call: TRBJ2-6
v_call: TRBV5-4
d_call: .
cdr3_nt: TGTGCCAGCAGCTTGTTTCGGGGCGGGGTGGGGGCCAACGTCCTGACTTTC
cdr3_aa: CASSLFRGGVGANVLTF

clone_size: .
j_call: TRBJ1-3
v_call: TRBV2
d_call: .
cdr3_nt: TGTGCCAGCAGGAACAGGGTTGGTGGAAACACCATATATTTT
cdr3_aa: CASRNRVGGNTIYF

clone_size: .
j_call: TRBJ2-1
v_call: TRBV9
d_call: .
cdr3_nt: TGTGCCAGCAGCGTAGATCCGGACAATGAGCAGTTCTTC
cdr3_aa: CASSVDPDNEQFF

clone_size: .
j_call: TRBJ2-7
v_call: TRBV28
d_call: .
cdr3_nt: TGTGCCAGCAGCCCCATGGGGACTCTCCTTAGGCAGTACTTC
cdr3_aa: CASSPMGTLLRQYF

clone_size: .
j_call: TRBJ1-5
v_call: TRBV6-2/TRBV6-3
d_call: .
cdr3_nt: TGTGCCAGCACCCCGACCGGGTCACAGCCCCAGCATTTT
cdr3_aa: CASTPTGSQPQHF

clone_size: .
j_call: TRBJ2-1
v_call: TRBV4-3
d_call: TRBD1
cdr3_nt: TGCGCCAGCAGCCACCAAGACAGGGTTGGCAATGAGCAGTTCTTC
cdr3_aa: CASSHQDRVGNEQFF

clone_size: once
j_call: TRBJ1-6
v_call: TRBV11-1
d_call: TRBD1
cdr3_nt: TGTGCCAGCAGCTTAGGGACAGGGTGTTTAGCTCCCCTCCACTTT
cdr3_aa: CASSLGTGCLAPLHF

clone_size: .
j_call: TRBJ2-1
v_call: TRBV7-2
d_call: .
cdr3_nt: TGTGCCAGCAGCTTAAGTCAGGGGACGAGCTCCTACAATGAGCAGTTCTTC
cdr3_aa: CASSLSQGTSSYNEQFF

clone_size: once
j_call: TRBJ2-7
v_call: TRBV5-4
d_call: .
cdr3_nt: TGTGCCAGCAGCTTGGCAGGGGTTCTATCCTACGAGCAGTACTTC
cdr3_aa: CASSLAGVLSYEQYF

clone_size: .
j_call: TRBJ1-6
v_call: TRBV5-8
d_call: .
cdr3_nt: TGTGCCAGCAACCCAACAGGGTTGTCACCCCTCCACTTT
cdr3_aa: CASNPTGLSPLHF

clone_size: .
j_call: TRBJ2-7
v_call: TRBV5-4
d_call: TRBD1
cdr3_nt: TGTGCCAGCAGCCAAAGTGGGACAGGGGCCTACGAGCAGTACTTC
cdr3_aa: CASSQSGTGAYEQYF

clone_size: .
j_call: TRBJ1-5
v_call: TRBV7-2
d_call: TRBD1
cdr3_nt: TGTGCCAGCAGCCTGACAGGGAATAGCAATCAGCCCCAGCATTTT
cdr3_aa: CASSLTGNSNQPQHF

clone_size: .
j_call: TRBJ1-2
v_call: TRBV7-2
d_call: .
cdr3_nt: TGTGCCAGCAGCTTAGAAGGTCCAGGGGTCAGGGGCTACACCTTC
cdr3_aa: CASSLEGPGVRGYTF

clone_size: .
j_call: TRBJ2-6
v_call: TRBV5-4
d_call: .
cdr3_nt: TGTGCCAGCAGCAGCCTAGGTCGGTCTGGGGCCAACGTCCTGACTTTC
cdr3_aa: CASSSLGRSGANVLTF

clone_size: .
j_call: TRBJ2-2
v_call: TRBV25-1
d_call: .
cdr3_nt: TGTGCCAGCAGCAAGGAGTCTCTCGAACCCGGGGAGCTGTTTTTT
cdr3_aa: CASSKESLEPGELFF

clone_size: .
j_call: TRBJ2-7
v_call: TRBV18
d_call: TRBD1
cdr3_nt: TGTGCCAGCTCACAAGACAGGGGAGTAGCGAACGAGCAGTACTTC
cdr3_aa: CASSQDRGVANEQYF